These T cell receptor beta chains were read from a single sample in a study of T cell responses to AZD1222 COVID-19 vaccine. Using immunoSEQ multiplex PCR, the repertoire was profiled, and TCRdb retains in-frame clones only, with some absent. The sample has approximately 170,000 clones, more than 90% seen once. This specimen consisted of peripheral blood, obtained on day 0 of AZD1222 vaccination. These receptor sequences come from an adult in good health. Each CDR3 is given with its conserved first and last residue. D genes are given only for firm matches. Size values are once, few and many counts, or a class for expanded clones, and some rows have none.

CDR3 DNA: TGCAGTGCTAGTGGTCTAGGGGACAATGAGCAGTTCTTC; CDR3 protein: CSASGLGDNEQFF; J gene: TRBJ2-1; V gene: TRBV20-1; clone size: NA; D gene: NA
CDR3 DNA: TGTGCCAGTAGTCGACCACTCCGGGACATTAATTCACCCCTCCACTTT; CDR3 protein: CASSRPLRDINSPLHF; J gene: TRBJ1-6; V gene: TRBV19; clone size: few; D gene: NA
CDR3 DNA: TGCGCCAGCAGCTTGGAGTCCCCGAATTCACCCCTCCACTTT; CDR3 protein: CASSLESPNSPLHF; J gene: TRBJ1-6; V gene: TRBV5-1; clone size: NA; D gene: NA
CDR3 DNA: TGTGCGAGCAAGGGGGACGGATATAGCTATGGCTACACCTTC; CDR3 protein: CASKGDGYSYGYTF; J gene: TRBJ1-2; V gene: TRBV2; clone size: NA; D gene: NA
CDR3 DNA: TGTGCCAGCAGTTACTCCACTGGGAGGGGGCAGTACTTC; CDR3 protein: CASSYSTGRGQYF; J gene: TRBJ2-7; V gene: TRBV6-2/TRBV6-3; clone size: once; D gene: TRBD2
CDR3 DNA: TGTGCCAGCAGTCAGGGGTTAGGACTGTTTTTT; CDR3 protein: CASSQGLGLFF; J gene: TRBJ1-4; V gene: TRBV2; clone size: NA; D gene: NA
CDR3 DNA: TGTGCCAGCAGCTCGGGCGGGGGAACCAAAAACATTCAGTACTTC; CDR3 protein: CASSSGGGTKNIQYF; J gene: TRBJ2-4; V gene: TRBV5-4; clone size: NA; D gene: TRBD2
CDR3 DNA: TGTGCCAGCAGCTTAAGGGGGCCGGAGACCCAGTACTTC; CDR3 protein: CASSLRGPETQYF; J gene: TRBJ2-5; V gene: TRBV7-3; clone size: once; D gene: NA
CDR3 DNA: TGTGCCAGCAGCTTACGGAGCGGGGCATTGTCCGGCAATGAGCAGTTCTTC; CDR3 protein: CASSLRSGALSGNEQFF; J gene: TRBJ2-1; V gene: TRBV7-9; clone size: NA; D gene: TRBD2
CDR3 DNA: TGTGCCAGCTCACCAAGGGCAGGGGGAATGGCCAAAAACATTCAGTACTTC; CDR3 protein: CASSPRAGGMAKNIQYF; J gene: TRBJ2-4; V gene: TRBV18; clone size: NA; D gene: TRBD1
CDR3 DNA: TGTGCCAGTAGTATGAGGCAGACTTACTACGAGCAGTACTTC; CDR3 protein: CASSMRQTYYEQYF; J gene: TRBJ2-7; V gene: TRBV19; clone size: NA; D gene: NA
CDR3 DNA: TGTGCCAGCAGCGTAGGAGGAAAGGATACGCAGTATTTT; CDR3 protein: CASSVGGKDTQYF; J gene: TRBJ2-3; V gene: TRBV9; clone size: NA; D gene: NA
CDR3 DNA: TGTGCCAGCAGGCTAGCGGGGGCCTACGAGCAGTACTTC; CDR3 protein: CASRLAGAYEQYF; J gene: TRBJ2-7; V gene: TRBV5-5; clone size: NA; D gene: TRBD2
CDR3 DNA: TGTGCCAGCAGCTTACGTAGGTGGGGGGCTGGGGGCTACACCTTC; CDR3 protein: CASSLRRWGAGGYTF; J gene: TRBJ1-2; V gene: TRBV7-8; clone size: once; D gene: NA
CDR3 DNA: TGTGCCTGGAGCATTAGAAGCGATACGCAGTATTTT; CDR3 protein: CAWSIRSDTQYF; J gene: TRBJ2-3; V gene: TRBV30; clone size: NA; D gene: NA
CDR3 DNA: TGTGCCAGCAGCCAAGGACAGTTGAATCAGCCCCAGCATTTT; CDR3 protein: CASSQGQLNQPQHF; J gene: TRBJ1-5; V gene: TRBV7-8; clone size: once; D gene: NA
CDR3 DNA: TGTGCCAGCAGCCAGCGGGAGGGCCGGGGAGAGACCCAGTACTTC; CDR3 protein: CASSQREGRGETQYF; J gene: TRBJ2-5; V gene: TRBV6-2/TRBV6-3; clone size: once; D gene: TRBD2
CDR3 DNA: TGTGCCAGCAGCCGGGACCCTAACTACGAGCAGTACTTC; CDR3 protein: CASSRDPNYEQYF; J gene: TRBJ2-7; V gene: TRBV5-5; clone size: NA; D gene: NA
CDR3 DNA: TGTGCCAGCAGCTTTACAGGGGGACTTGGCTACGAGCAGTACTTC; CDR3 protein: CASSFTGGLGYEQYF; J gene: TRBJ2-7; V gene: TRBV5-6; clone size: NA; D gene: TRBD1
CDR3 DNA: TGTGCCAGCAGCCCGGGGACGGCGTATGGCTACACCTTC; CDR3 protein: CASSPGTAYGYTF; J gene: TRBJ1-2; V gene: TRBV7-8; clone size: NA; D gene: NA
CDR3 DNA: TGTGCCAGCAGCTCTGCTGGGGGGTCAGTCTACGAGCAGTACTTC; CDR3 protein: CASSSAGGSVYEQYF; J gene: TRBJ2-7; V gene: TRBV7-9; clone size: NA; D gene: NA
CDR3 DNA: TGTGCGGGCAGCCCTTTACAAAGAGCAACTAATGAAAAACTGTTTTTT; CDR3 protein: CAGSPLQRATNEKLFF; J gene: TRBJ1-4; V gene: TRBV7-9; clone size: NA; D gene: NA
CDR3 DNA: TGTGCCAGCAGGGGGTTGGCGGGCGGGGCACAAGAGACCCAGTACTTC; CDR3 protein: CASRGLAGGAQETQYF; J gene: TRBJ2-5; V gene: TRBV25-1; clone size: NA; D gene: NA
CDR3 DNA: TGTGCCAGCAGTCTAGGGACACCCGTCAATCAGCCCCAGCATTTT; CDR3 protein: CASSLGTPVNQPQHF; J gene: TRBJ1-5; V gene: TRBV6-2/TRBV6-3; clone size: NA; D gene: NA
CDR3 DNA: TGCGCCAGCACGAAGCGGGCGGAGCAGGCCGCCCCCTACGAGCAGTACTTC; CDR3 protein: CASTKRAEQAAPYEQYF; J gene: TRBJ2-7; V gene: TRBV5-1; clone size: NA; D gene: NA
CDR3 DNA: TGTGCCAGTAGTAAGGTCGGGACAGGACTGAACACTGAAGCTTTCTTT; CDR3 protein: CASSKVGTGLNTEAFF; J gene: TRBJ1-1; V gene: TRBV19; clone size: NA; D gene: TRBD1
CDR3 DNA: TGTGCTAGTGGTGCGGCTCGGGGGCAGTACTATGGCTACACCTTC; CDR3 protein: CASGAARGQYYGYTF; J gene: TRBJ1-2; V gene: TRBV12-5; clone size: NA; D gene: NA
CDR3 DNA: TGTGCCAGCAGCCGGGGACAGGGGTTCTACGAGCAGTACTTC; CDR3 protein: CASSRGQGFYEQYF; J gene: TRBJ2-7; V gene: TRBV5-4; clone size: NA; D gene: TRBD1
CDR3 DNA: TGTGCCAGCAGCCCCGCCGGGGGGGGATCCTACGAGCAGTACTTC; CDR3 protein: CASSPAGGGSYEQYF; J gene: TRBJ2-7; V gene: TRBV4-2; clone size: NA; D gene: TRBD2
CDR3 DNA: TGTGCCAGCAGCTTGGCCTACCGAGCAGGCTATGGCTACACCTTC; CDR3 protein: CASSLAYRAGYGYTF; J gene: TRBJ1-2; V gene: TRBV5-6; clone size: NA; D gene: NA
CDR3 DNA: TGCGCCAGCAGCTCTCTCAGCGGGACTAGCGGGACGTACAATGAGCAGTTCTTC; CDR3 protein: CASSSLSGTSGTYNEQFF; J gene: TRBJ2-1; V gene: TRBV5-1; clone size: NA; D gene: TRBD2
CDR3 DNA: TGTGCCAGCGGTGGAGGTTTCAATGAAAAACTGTTTTTT; CDR3 protein: CASGGGFNEKLFF; J gene: TRBJ1-4; V gene: TRBV2; clone size: NA; D gene: NA